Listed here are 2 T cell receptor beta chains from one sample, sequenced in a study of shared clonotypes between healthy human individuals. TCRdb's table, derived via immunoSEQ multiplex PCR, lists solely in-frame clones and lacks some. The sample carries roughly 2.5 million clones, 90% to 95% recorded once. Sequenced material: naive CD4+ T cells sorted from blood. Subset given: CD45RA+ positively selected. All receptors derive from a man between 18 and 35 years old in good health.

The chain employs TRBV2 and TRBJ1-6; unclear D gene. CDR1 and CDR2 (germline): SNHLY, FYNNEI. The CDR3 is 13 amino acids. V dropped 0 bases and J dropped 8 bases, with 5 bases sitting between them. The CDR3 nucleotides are TGTGCCAGCAGTGAAGCGCCCGATTCACCCCTCCACTTT. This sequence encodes CASSEAPDSPLHF.

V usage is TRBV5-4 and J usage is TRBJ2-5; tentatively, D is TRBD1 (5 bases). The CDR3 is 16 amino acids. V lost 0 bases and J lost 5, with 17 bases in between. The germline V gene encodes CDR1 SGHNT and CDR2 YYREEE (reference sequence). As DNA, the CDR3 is TGTGCCAGCAGCTTGGCAGGGCGCAGGGTGGGCGAGACCCAGTACTTC. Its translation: CASSLAGRRVGETQYF.